The 32 T cell receptor beta chains below were found in one sample sequenced in a study of cytomegalovirus exposure and HLA in healthy donors. The study ran its PCR with 60 Vbeta and 13 Jbeta primers. Produced via immunoSEQ multiplex PCR; TCRdb's table is partial and in-frame only. The sample has some 130,000 clones, roughly three fifths seen once; the top ten hold 2% to 2.5%. The sample comprised PBMCs. These receptors all stem from a woman aged 40 to 49 in good health and CMV-seronegative.

The gene calls are TRBV7-9 and TRBJ1-2; 9 nucleotides line up with TRBD1. CDR1 SEHNR and CDR2 FQNEAQ come from the germline V gene (reference sequence). The CDR3 is made up of 14 amino acids. J was trimmed by 4 bases and V by 6 bases; bases with no gene match: 6. The CDR3: CASSYPDRGYGYTF. CDR3 sequence (DNA): TGTGCCAGCAGTTACCCGGACAGGGGCTATGGCTACACCTTC.

As DNA, the CDR3 is TGTGCCAGCAGCTTAGGAAACAGGGCCAATGAGCAGTTCTTC. This gives the protein CASSLGNRANEQFF. The chain employs TRBV7-2 and TRBJ2-1; possible D gene TRBD1, 6 bases. Trimming took 1 base from V and 6 from J, leaving 10 bases between them. The CDR3 is 14 residues long. The germline V gene has CDR1 SGHTA and CDR2 FQGNSA. The whole variable domain, remainder taken from reference TRBV7-2 and TRBJ2-1, is GAGVSQSPSNKVTEKGKDVELRCDPISGHTALYWYRQSLGQGLEFLIYFQGNSAPDKSGLPSDRFSAERTGGSVSTLTIQRTQQEDSAVYLCASSLGNRANEQFFGPGTRLTVL.

J is TRBJ2-2 and V is TRBV19; 7 bases match TRBD2. This CDR3 contains 14 residues. The V gene end was trimmed by 7 bases and the J gene end by 1 base; junction bases not matched to a gene: 3. Germline V gene lookup returns CDR1 LNHDA and CDR2 SQIVND (reference sequence). The CDR3 bases are TGTGCCAGTAAGGCGGGGGAGAACACCGGGGAGCTGTTTTTT. The encoded protein is CASKAGENTGELFF.

This chain connects TRBV6-1 to TRBJ1-1; D is perhaps TRBD1 (5 bases). In germline, CDR1 is MNHNS, CDR2 SASEGT. CDR3 length: 13 amino acids. The germline V and J ends were trimmed by 4 bases and 11 bases, with 17 bases remaining between them. This CDR3 reads CASSVQRGGEAFF. CDR3 DNA: TGTGCCAGCAGTGTTCAGCGGGGGGGGGAGGCTTTCTTT.

V is TRBV18 and J is TRBJ2-3; D perhaps matches TRBD2 (6 bases). Germline CDR1 reads KGHSH; CDR2 reads LQKENI. V was trimmed by 8 bases and J by 0 bases, leaving 9 bases between them. The CDR3 covers 13 residues. The CDR3 is CASAGISTDTQYF. The CDR3, as DNA: TGTGCCAGCGCGGGGATTAGCACAGATACGCAGTATTTT.

This clone appeared a few times. The chain is built from TRBV5-1 and TRBJ2-2; D unresolved. Germline V gives CDR1 SGHRS, CDR2 YFSETQ. V lost 0 bases to trimming and J lost 6 bases, with 9 bases between them. This CDR3 has 14 residues. The DNA of the CDR3 is TGCGCCAGCAGCTTGGAGGCAGCGTCCGGGGAGCTGTTTTTT. It codes for CASSLEAASGELFF. Variable domain in full (rest from reference TRBV5-1 and TRBJ2-2): KAGVTQTPRYLIKTRGQQVTLSCSPISGHRSVSWYQQTPGQGLQFLFEYFSETQRNKGNFPGRFSGRQFSNSRSEMNVSTLELGDSALYLCASSLEAASGELFFGEGSRLTVL.

The V and J genes are TRBV10-3 and TRBJ1-1, with D perhaps TRBD1 (5 bases). The CDR3 loop spans 15 amino acids. Trimming shortened V by 0 bases and J by 2 bases, and 10 bases separated the two germline ends. CDR1 ENHRY and CDR2 SYGVKD come from the germline V gene. The CDR3 loop reads CAISESGGDNTEAFF. CDR3 DNA sequence: TGTGCCATCAGTGAGTCGGGAGGGGACAACACTGAAGCTTTCTTT.

This rearrangement joins TRBV5-5 to TRBJ1-1, with TRBD1 identical over 11 bases. V shed 5 bases and J 6 bases; nucleotides not matched to a gene: 6. The CDR3 has 14 amino acids. CDR1 SGHKS and CDR2 YYEKEE come from the germline V gene (reference sequence). In DNA, the CDR3 is TGTGCCAGCAGGGCACCGGGACAGGGGGCTGAAGCTTTCTTT. It translates to CASRAPGQGAEAFF.

The J gene is TRBJ2-7, the V gene TRBV7-3; TRBD1 matches at 10 bases. Germline V lookup: CDR1 SGHTA, CDR2 FQGTGA. J lost 5 bases, V lost 2 bases, and 3 bases had no gene match. The CDR3 sequence is 14 residues long. The CDR3 reads CASSLGDRGDEQYF. The DNA of the CDR3 is TGTGCCAGCAGCTTAGGGGACAGGGGCGACGAGCAGTACTTC.

The gene calls are TRBV28 and TRBJ1-6; the match to TRBD1 covers 10 bases. CDR3 length: 15 amino acids. Per germline, CDR1 MDHEN and CDR2 SYDVKM. The V and J ends lost 4 bases and 11 bases, in that order; junction bases with no gene match: 8. The CDR3 sequence: CASSSEPGTGAPLHF. The CDR3 DNA is TGTGCCAGCAGTTCCGAGCCCGGGACAGGGGCACCCCTCCACTTT.

The rearrangement links TRBV27 to TRBJ1-1; D remains unclear. This CDR3 is 15 amino acids long. V was trimmed by 5 bases and J by 5 bases, leaving 18 bases between them. Germline-derived CDR1 and CDR2 are MNHEY and SMNVEV (reference sequence). This CDR3 reads CASSPRHSGKTEAFF. Here the CDR3 DNA reads TGTGCCAGCAGTCCTCGACATTCGGGGAAAACTGAAGCTTTCTTT.

The V gene is TRBV21-1, the J gene TRBJ2-7; the table's D call, TRBD2, has no DNA check behind it. TRBV21-1 is deemed a pseudogene. The CDR3 has 12 amino acids. The CDR3, as DNA: TGTGCCAGCGGGACTAGACCCTACGAGCAGTACTTC. Its translation: CASGTRPYEQYF.

The chain employs TRBV11-1 and TRBJ2-5; 9 bases match TRBD1. The ends lost 4 bases at V and 4 bases at J; junction bases unmatched: 1. The germline gives CDR1 SGHAT, CDR2 FQDESV (reference sequence). The CDR3 sequence is 13 residues long. CDR3 residues: CASSWGQGETQYF. For the CDR3, the DNA is TGTGCCAGCAGCTGGGGACAGGGAGAGACCCAGTACTTC.

The chain combines TRBV19 with TRBJ1-5; D gene uncertain. The CDR3 is 14 amino acids. In germline, CDR1 is LNHDA, CDR2 SQIVND (reference sequence). Trimming pared 5 bases from V and 6 bases from J, leaving 14 bases between. The CDR3 coding sequence is TGTGCCAGTAGTCCCACCGGCCTAGGTCAGCCCCAGCATTTT. Protein product: CASSPTGLGQPQHF. Complete variable domain (other parts from reference TRBV19 and TRBJ1-5): DGGITQSPKYLFRKEGQNVTLSCEQNLNHDAMYWYRQDPGQGLRLIYYSQIVNDFQKGDIAEGYSVSREKKESFPLTVTSAQKNPTAFYLCASSPTGLGQPQHFGDGTRLSIL.

This sequence joins TRBV4-3 and TRBJ2-5; TRBD2 agrees at 7 bases. The CDR3 extends over 14 amino acids. CDR1 is LGHNA, CDR2 YSLEER, per germline. Trimming took 3 bases from V and 1 from J; bases not matched to a gene: 2. The CDR3: CASSQIAGQETQYF. The CDR3 DNA follows: TGCGCCAGCAGCCAGATAGCGGGCCAAGAGACCCAGTACTTC.

CDR3 DNA: TGTGCCAGCAGCCACAGTTCCTACGAGCAGTACTTC. Its translation is CASSHSSYEQYF. V usage is TRBV7-9 and J usage is TRBJ2-7; D unclear. The CDR3 runs 12 residues. The germline CDR1 and CDR2 sequences are SEHNR and FQNEAQ (reference sequence). Trimming took 5 bases from V and 1 from J, leaving 6 bases between them.

The chain couples TRBV5-1 to TRBJ1-6, with D perhaps TRBD1 (6 bases). The length of the CDR3 is 16 residues. V was cut by 4 bases and J by 0 bases, with 11 bases left in between. The germline V gene has CDR1 SGHRS and CDR2 YFSETQ. This chain's CDR3 is CASSPNRDSYNSPLHF. In nucleotides, the CDR3 is TGCGCCAGCAGCCCAAACAGGGACTCCTATAATTCACCCCTCCACTTT.

Only a few counts were recorded for this clone. The CDR3 DNA reads as TGTGCCATCAGTGAGCTAGGACAGGACGTGAATTCACCCCTCCACTTT. Its translation is CAISELGQDVNSPLHF. The rearrangement joins TRBV10-3 to TRBJ1-6; 7 nucleotides line up with TRBD1. The CDR3 loop spans 16 amino acids. Germline V gene lookup returns CDR1 ENHRY and CDR2 SYGVKD. V trimming: 2 bases; J trimming: 7 bases; junction bases outside the gene matches: 8.

This clone was counted a few times. The chain carries TRBV7-8 and TRBJ1-4; D not certain. Looked up from germline, CDR1 is SGHVS and CDR2 is FQNEAQ. CDR3 length equals 14 residues. Trimming removed 5 bases from V and 2 bases from J, with 9 bases in between. The DNA for the CDR3 is TGTGCCAGCAGCCCATCGAGGACTAATGAAAAACTGTTTTTT. It translates to CASSPSRTNEKLFF.

V and J are TRBV6-1 and TRBJ1-2; no reliable D call. The germline V and J ends were trimmed by 6 bases and 0 bases, with 8 bases remaining between them. From germline, CDR1 is MNHNS and CDR2 SASEGT. The CDR3 has 13 residues. DNA of the CDR3: TGTGCCAGCAGCCTAGAATCTAACTATGGCTACACCTTC. Translation: CASSLESNYGYTF.

This clone was picked up a small number of times. V gene TRBV5-1 combines with J gene TRBJ2-5; the D gene is possibly TRBD1 (5 bases). V lost 4 bases and J lost 2, with 18 bases in between. The CDR3 spans 16 residues. Germline loops: CDR1 SGHRS, CDR2 YFSETQ. As DNA, the CDR3 is TGCGCCAGCAGCCCACGGTTAGGGGCCACGCAAGAGACCCAGTACTTC. This gives the protein CASSPRLGATQETQYF.

The chain joins TRBV5-1 to TRBJ2-3; TRBD1 is a possible D gene (5 bases). V was trimmed by 0 bases and J by 3 bases, leaving 14 bases between them. The CDR3 is 16 residues long. Germline CDR1 reads SGHRS; CDR2 reads YFSETQ. CDR3 DNA: TGCGCCAGCAGCTTGGTCAGGGTCAATCCGACAGATACGCAGTATTTT. Translated, it gives CASSLVRVNPTDTQYF.

This clone showed up just once. This sequence joins TRBV10-1 and TRBJ2-1, with a possible D match to TRBD1 (7 bases). This CDR3 comprises 14 residues. CDR1 and CDR2 (germline): WNHNN, SYGVQD (reference sequence). Trimming cost V 2 bases and J 8 bases, with 13 bases left between them. In DNA, the CDR3 is TGCGCCAGCAGTGAGCGGGGGCAGGGGGATGAGCAGTTCTTC. Protein: CASSERGQGDEQFF.

This clone was counted only a few times. The rearrangement joins TRBV5-1 to TRBJ1-2; 10 nucleotides line up with TRBD1. The CDR3 covers 14 residues. Germline assignment: CDR1 SGHRS and CDR2 YFSETQ. J gave up 5 bases and V 2 bases, and 3 bases lay outside the gene matches. The CDR3 sequence is CASSLGDRGYGYTF. The CDR3 region has the DNA TGCGCCAGCAGCTTAGGGGACAGGGGTTATGGCTACACCTTC.

The rearrangement links TRBV10-3 to TRBJ1-2; TRBD1 is a possible D gene (5 bases). CDR1 ENHRY and CDR2 SYGVKD come from the germline V gene. The germline V and J ends were trimmed by 4 bases and 8 bases, with 14 bases remaining between them. The CDR3 runs 13 residues. In DNA form, the CDR3 reads TGTGCCATCAGTGGCGTCCCAAAGGGGGGCTACACCTTC. This gives the protein CAISGVPKGGYTF.

This clone was recorded a few times. The chain has TRBV9 and TRBJ2-5; tentative D call: TRBD1 (6 bases). From germline, CDR1 is SGDLS and CDR2 YYNGEE. V was pared by 6 bases and J by 3 bases, with 15 bases between. This CDR3 has 14 residues. The chain's CDR3 is CASNPTGFEETQYF. CDR3 nucleotide sequence: TGTGCCAGCAACCCCACAGGGTTCGAAGAGACCCAGTACTTC. The whole variable domain, remainder taken from reference TRBV9 and TRBJ2-5, is DSGVTQTPKHLITATGQRVTLRCSPRSGDLSVYWYQQSLDQGLQFLIQYYNGEERAKGNILERFSAQQFPDLHSELNLSSLELGDSALYFCASNPTGFEETQYFGPGTRLLVL.

The chain uses TRBV14 and TRBJ2-7; TRBD2 aligns across 8 bases. V dropped 1 base and J dropped 5; count of bases not matched to a gene: 13. In germline, CDR1 is SGHDN, CDR2 FVKESK. The CDR3 consists of 17 residues. The CDR3 DNA follows: TGTGCCAGCAGCCAAGCGGGGACTAGTCGGTCCACCCACGAGCAGTACTTC. This translates into CASSQAGTSRSTHEQYF.

The chain combines TRBV7-9 with TRBJ1-1, with D unclear. Trimming removed 4 bases at V and 1 base at J, with 10 bases between. This CDR3 has 14 residues. Germline-derived CDR1 and CDR2 are SEHNR and FQNEAQ (reference sequence). The DNA of the CDR3 is TGTGCCAGCAGCTCTTCCGGAGCGAACACTGAAGCTTTCTTT. It translates to CASSSSGANTEAFF.

The genes are TRBV14 and TRBJ2-1; 10 nucleotides line up with TRBD2. J gave up 3 bases and V 5 bases, and 10 bases lay outside the gene matches. Looked up from germline, CDR1 is SGHDN and CDR2 is FVKESK. The CDR3 contains 17 residues. The chain's CDR3 is CASSAWLAGVGYNEQFF. In DNA, the CDR3 is TGTGCCAGCAGCGCCTGGCTAGCGGGGGTAGGCTACAATGAGCAGTTCTTC.

Only a few counts were recorded for this clone. This chain links TRBV7-9 with TRBJ2-1, with 10 bases aligning to TRBD2. The CDR3 has 18 amino acids. The V gene's germline CDR1 is SEHNR and CDR2 FQNEAQ (reference sequence). With V trimmed by 5 bases and J by 6 bases, 16 bases remained unmatched. CDR3 residues: CASSQTPLLAGHVNEQFF. The CDR3 nucleotides read TGTGCCAGCAGCCAAACTCCACTACTAGCGGGACACGTCAATGAGCAGTTCTTC.

The chain uses TRBV27 and TRBJ1-6; 8 bases fit TRBD1. The CDR3 is made up of 16 amino acids. Germline loops: CDR1 MNHEY, CDR2 SMNVEV (reference sequence). The J segment lost 6 bases and the V segment lost 3 bases, leaving 7 bases of the junction unmatched. The DNA of the CDR3 is TGTGCCAGCAGTTTGGCCAGGGGGCTCTCTAATTCACCCCTCCACTTT. As protein: CASSLARGLSNSPLHF.

This clone was counted only a few times. V and J are TRBV11-2 and TRBJ2-7; unclear D gene. Germline V gene lookup returns CDR1 SGHAT and CDR2 FQNNGV. CDR3 length: 14 residues. V lost 1 base and J 1 base, leaving 8 bases between the germline ends. CDR3 bases: TGTGCCAGCAGCTTAGCCGGTGGTTCCTACGAGCAGTACTTC. Amino acids: CASSLAGGSYEQYF.